This T cell receptor beta chain was sequenced in a study of regulatory T cells in long-lasting Graves disease. Study outcomes and limitations: Persistent Graves' patients showed reduced TCR diversity versus newly diagnosed patients. TRBV28, TRBJ1-2 and TRBJ2-5 emerged as the favored segments in persistent disease.

Through Arm-PCR of CDR3 regions and iRepertoire HTBI primers, TCR beta libraries were built. Each CDR3 protein is one row after TCRdb ran MiXCR on the multiplex PCR reads. Of 510,000 or so distinct CDR3 sequences in the sample, around 12% were seen once. CDR1 SNHLY and CDR2 FYNNEI come from the germline V gene. This CDR3 comprises 20 residues. V was clipped by 4 bases and J by 0 bases; unmatched bases: 17. In this sample, this clonotype turned up many times. Antigen specificity is unknown. As to time point: newly diagnosed GD, antithyroid drugs for less than 3 months. RNA extracted from PBMCs served as the sequencing template. Patients met American Thyroid Association criteria for Graves' disease. The same sample was also studied in work on T cells in Graves' hyperthyroidism and ophthalmopathy. In that study: With the HTBI primer set, the TCR CDR3 went through a first round of RT-PCR.

This sample comprised peripheral blood mononuclear cells (PBMCs), obtained at new diagnosis, from a patient treated with antithyroid drugs. This receptor was obtained from a woman aged 25 to 45 with Graves disease. The chain carries TRBV2 and TRBJ2-3, with 9 bases fitting TRBD2. CDR3 nucleotide sequence: TGTGCCAGCAGTGTCCCCTATCTAGCGGGGAAGAACCCTAGCACAGATACGCAGTATTTT. It is translated as CASSVPYLAGKNPSTDTQYF.